Below, 6 T cell receptor beta chains from the same sample are listed, as sequenced in a study of neurological immune-mediated disorders (dated by TCRdb to 2018 to 2020). Interpreted using the paper, the time point label stands for: longitudinal time-point 2. The method behind the library was 5' RACE. The sequencing machine was an Illumina HiSeq 2500. TCRdb took the public reads, trimmed them with fastp at Q25, ran MiXCR for clone calling and kept in-frame beta chains. Rows merge per CDR3 protein into single entries with the most common DNA and genes. This sample has under 50,000 distinct CDR3 sequences in its table, and 13% of those were observed once. The ten largest clones capture 4.5% of the sample. The sequencing input was PBMCs. The receptors come from a male donor with HTLV-1-associated myelopathy (HAM/TSP).

The sample holds many counts of this clonotype. The CDR3 reads CASSPHQGVQRSPLHF. Here the CDR3 DNA reads TGTGCCAGCAGTCCCCACCAGGGCGTACAAAGGTCACCCCTCCACTTT. V gene TRBV12-3 or TRBV12-4 combines with J gene TRBJ1-6, with D possibly matching TRBD1 (5 bases). The V gene lost 5 bases and the J gene lost 10 bases, with 21 bases spanning the gap. The CDR3 length is 16 residues.

Ten or more counts support this clonotype. This chain connects TRBV7-2 to TRBJ1-4; D remains unclear. The V and J ends lost 5 bases and 0 bases respectively, with 10 bases between them. There are 15 residues in the CDR3. CDR1 and CDR2 (germline): SGHTA, FQGNSA. Here the CDR3 reads CASSAQGTTNEKLFF. The CDR3 DNA is TGTGCCAGCAGCGCCCAAGGGACAACTAATGAAAAACTGTTTTTT.

This clonotype was counted many times. The V and J genes are TRBV20-1 and TRBJ2-3; D might be TRBD2 (7 bases). CDR3 length: 15 residues. Deletions cut 5 bases from V and 1 base from J, with 16 bases between. CDR1 is DFQATT and CDR2 is SNEGSKA in the germline V gene (reference sequence). CDR3 sequence: CSAEQAGARTDTQYF. In DNA form, the CDR3 reads TGCAGTGCTGAACAGGCGGGGGCCCGCACAGATACGCAGTATTTT.

J is TRBJ2-5 and V is TRBV6-5; 7 positions match TRBD1. V shed 6 bases, J shed 1 base, and the junction held 5 bases outside the gene matches. Per germline, CDR1 MNHEY and CDR2 SVGAGI. The CDR3 covers 14 residues. The CDR3 loop reads CASSRGQFQETQYF. CDR3 coding DNA: TGTGCCAGCAGCCGGGGACAGTTCCAAGAGACCCAGTACTTC.

This clonotype was observed many times. V is TRBV7-2 and J is TRBJ2-7; 9 bases agree with TRBD1. This CDR3 is built from 14 residues. After removal of 6 bases from V and 6 bases from J, the junction contained 9 bases not matched to a gene. CDR1 is SGHTA, CDR2 FQGNSA, per germline. CDR3 in DNA: TGTGCCAGCAGAACGGGACAGGGTAACCTCGAGCAGTACTTC. Translating gives CASRTGQGNLEQYF.

In this sample, this clonotype turned up many times. The chain uses TRBV27 and TRBJ1-6; 7 nucleotides align to TRBD1. With V trimmed by 6 bases and J by 7 bases, 12 bases remained unmatched. This CDR3 has 16 residues. Germline assignment: CDR1 MNHEY and CDR2 SMNVEV (reference sequence). The CDR3 bases are TGTGCCAGCAGCCTAATCCCGGGACAGTCGAATTCACCCCTCCACTTT. Protein: CASSLIPGQSNSPLHF.